Each of the 27 T cell receptor beta chains below was sequenced from the same sample in a study of cytomegalovirus exposure and HLA in healthy donors. PCR employed 60 Vbeta and 13 Jbeta primers. TCRdb's table, derived via immunoSEQ multiplex PCR, lists solely in-frame clones and lacks some. The profile shows roughly 150,000 clones, around three quarters of them singletons. The sequencing sample was made of PBMCs. The receptors were sampled from a man in his forties in good health and CMV-seronegative.

This clone has a handful of counts. The chain uses TRBV11-2 and TRBJ1-1; perhaps TRBD1 as D (6 bases). The CDR3 has 15 amino acids. Trimming left V 1 base short and J 4 bases short, with 13 bases between. Germline V lookup: CDR1 SGHAT, CDR2 FQNNGV. CDR3 protein: CASSLVSGEGTEAFF. The CDR3 DNA reads as TGTGCCAGCAGCTTAGTTTCAGGGGAGGGCACTGAAGCTTTCTTT. The full variable domain, its missing parts supplied by reference TRBV11-2 and TRBJ1-1, is EAGVAQSPRYKIIEKRQSVAFWCNPISGHATLYWYQQILGQGPKLLIQFQNNGVVDDSQLPKDRFSAERLKGVDSTLKIQPAKLEDSAVYLCASSLVSGEGTEAFFGQGTRLTVV.

The chain joins TRBV5-8 to TRBJ2-1; unclear D gene. The CDR3 has 15 amino acids. Trimming took off 0 bases at V and 4 bases at J, with 11 bases between the two ends. Germline CDR1 SGHTS, CDR2 YDEGEE. CDR3 in amino acids: CASSLGVSLYNEQFF. In DNA form, the CDR3 reads TGTGCCAGCAGCTTGGGAGTATCCCTATACAATGAGCAGTTCTTC.

This clone was detected once. V and J are TRBV30 and TRBJ1-1, with no clear D. Trimming pared 2 bases from V and 6 bases from J, leaving 13 bases between. Per the germline V gene, CDR1 is GTSNPN and CDR2 is SVGIG (reference sequence). This CDR3 spans 13 amino acids. CDR3 residues: CAWSRQRSAEAFF. The CDR3, as DNA: TGTGCCTGGAGTAGGCAGCGATCCGCTGAAGCTTTCTTT.

V and J are TRBV5-6 and TRBJ2-3; maybe TRBD2 (6 bases). CDR3 length equals 14 residues. CDR1 is SGHDT and CDR2 is YYEEEE in the germline V gene. Trimming took off 2 bases at V and 5 bases at J, with 12 bases between the two ends. CDR3 coding DNA: TGTGCCAGCAGCTTAAGGGACGGGGGAGATACGCAGTATTTT. Protein sequence: CASSLRDGGDTQYF.

The chain has TRBV19 and TRBJ2-7; D gene unclear. Between the trimmed V and J ends, which lost 3 bases and 2 bases, there was a span of 11 bases. CDR3 length: 14 residues. Germline CDR1 is LNHDA and CDR2 is SQIVND (reference sequence). The CDR3 nucleotides are TGTGCCAGTAGTATTAACACCCTCACCTACGAGCAGTACTTC. Amino acid sequence: CASSINTLTYEQYF.

The CDR3, as DNA: TGCGCCAGCAGCTTGGGCGGGGGGCGCATCACAGATACGCAGTATTTT. Residues: CASSLGGGRITDTQYF. The V call is TRBV5-1, the J call TRBJ2-3; 8 bases fit TRBD2. The CDR3 has 16 amino acids. Trimming took 0 bases from V and 2 from J; bases not matched to a gene: 5. Germline V gene data show CDR1 as SGHRS and CDR2 as YFSETQ.

The genes are TRBV7-9 and TRBJ2-3, with TRBD2 matching 14 bases. J was trimmed by 3 bases and V by 3 bases; bases with no gene match: 2. CDR1 is SEHNR, CDR2 FQNEAQ, per germline (reference sequence). The CDR3 totals 16 residues. The chain's CDR3 is CASSLGLAGETDTQYF. The CDR3, as DNA: TGTGCCAGCAGCTTGGGACTAGCGGGAGAAACAGATACGCAGTATTTT. Full variable domain (rest looked up from reference TRBV7-9 and TRBJ2-3): DTGVSQNPRHKITKRGQNVTFRCDPISEHNRLYWYRQTLGQGPEFLTYFQNEAQLEKSRLLSDRFSAERPKGSFSTLEIQRTEQGDSAMYLCASSLGLAGETDTQYFGPGTRLTVL.

J is TRBJ1-6 and V is TRBV7-2; D possibly corresponds to TRBD1 (6 bases). CDR1 is SGHTA and CDR2 is FQGNSA in the germline V gene. V gave up 3 bases and J gave up 4 bases, with 10 bases separating them. This CDR3 contains 15 residues. The CDR3 nucleotides are TGTGCCAGCAGCTTGGGGGACACTTATAATTCACCCCTCCACTTT. Amino acid sequence: CASSLGDTYNSPLHF. The full variable domain, its missing parts supplied by reference TRBV7-2 and TRBJ1-6, is GAGVSQSPSNKVTEKGKDVELRCDPISGHTALYWYRQSLGQGLEFLIYFQGNSAPDKSGLPSDRFSAERTGGSVSTLTIQRTQQEDSAVYLCASSLGDTYNSPLHFGNGTRLTVT.

This clone was seen a few times. CDR3 amino acids: CASSLRRGFQETQYF. The CDR3 DNA reads as TGTGCCAGCAGTTTACGCAGGGGCTTCCAAGAGACCCAGTACTTC. The chain employs TRBV27 and TRBJ2-5; possible D gene TRBD1, 6 bases. Trimming took 2 bases from V and 1 from J, leaving 11 bases between them. Germline V gene lookup returns CDR1 MNHEY and CDR2 SMNVEV (reference sequence). This CDR3 has 15 amino acids.

The chain combines TRBV7-2 with TRBJ2-7, with a weak D call TRBD2 (5 bases). The CDR3 totals 14 residues. Germline V CDR1 and CDR2: SGHTA, FQGNSA. V dropped 5 bases and J dropped 5 bases, with 16 bases sitting between them. CDR3 DNA: TGTGCCAGCAGCCCCGGAGGCTCGGTTGACGAGCAGTACTTC. Residues: CASSPGGSVDEQYF.

The J gene is TRBJ1-1, the V gene TRBV5-4, with D possibly TRBD1 on 6 matching bases. Germline-derived CDR1 and CDR2 are SGHNT and YYREEE (reference sequence). The CDR3 sequence is 14 residues long. V dropped 2 bases and J dropped 0 bases, with 8 bases sitting between them. The CDR3 sequence: CASSLGQMNTEAFF. The CDR3 DNA follows: TGTGCCAGCAGCTTAGGACAGATGAACACTGAAGCTTTCTTT.

This clone was observed a handful of times. Written as DNA, the CDR3 is TGTGCCAGTAGTATCCTTCCGACAGGGGTGACTGAAGCTTTCTTT. Residues: CASSILPTGVTEAFF. The V gene is TRBV19, the J gene TRBJ1-1, with 8 positions matching TRBD1. CDR1 is LNHDA and CDR2 is SQIVND in the germline V gene (reference sequence). After removal of 3 bases from V and 5 bases from J, the junction contained 8 bases not matched to a gene. There are 15 residues in the CDR3.

This chain connects TRBV6-1 to TRBJ1-2; 7 nucleotides line up with TRBD1. This CDR3 region has 14 residues. Trimming cost V 4 bases and J 2 bases; bases outside gene matches: 4. CDR1 and CDR2 (germline): MNHNS, SASEGT. This CDR3 reads CASSVPGQNYGYTF. The CDR3 DNA is TGTGCCAGCAGTGTTCCGGGACAGAACTATGGCTACACCTTC.

This chain joins TRBV10-3 and TRBJ1-6, with 9 bases aligning to TRBD1. Trimming took 6 bases from V and 9 from J; bases not matched to a gene: 6. CDR1 is ENHRY and CDR2 is SYGVKD in the germline V gene. The CDR3 consists of 14 residues. The CDR3 sequence is CAISPGQGGSPLHF. For the CDR3, the DNA is TGTGCCATCAGCCCGGGACAGGGCGGTTCACCCCTCCACTTT.

V and J are TRBV13 and TRBJ2-2; 7 nucleotides match TRBD1. Germline V CDR1 and CDR2: PRHDT, FYEKMQ (reference sequence). The CDR3 runs to 13 residues. Trimming at V came to 6 bases and at J to 7 bases, leaving 5 bases not matched to a gene. As DNA, the CDR3 is TGTGCCAGCAGAGACAGGGTTGGCGGGGAGCTGTTTTTT. This sequence encodes CASRDRVGGELFF.

This chain's CDR3 is CASSEPFEGGGWNEQFF. CDR3 nucleotide sequence: TGTGCCAGCAGTGAACCTTTCGAGGGCGGGGGGTGGAATGAGCAGTTCTTC. The chain employs TRBV6-1 and TRBJ2-1; 8 bases match TRBD2. Unmatched junction bases numbered 13, after V lost 2 bases and J lost 7 bases. Germline CDR1 and CDR2: MNHNS and SASEGT. CDR3 length: 17 amino acids.

This sequence joins TRBV5-1 and TRBJ2-5, with D unclear. The CDR3 covers 11 residues. The ends were cut back, 4 bases at V and 1 base at J, with 2 bases in the middle. Germline V gives CDR1 SGHRS, CDR2 YFSETQ. CDR3 nucleotide sequence: TGCGCCAGCAGCCTCCAAGAGACCCAGTACTTC. As protein: CASSLQETQYF.

This chain connects TRBV18 to TRBJ2-3, with no clear D. Germline V gives CDR1 KGHSH, CDR2 LQKENI. Trimming took 1 base from V and 2 from J, leaving 10 bases between them. The length of the CDR3 is 15 residues. The CDR3 bases are TGTGCCAGCTCACCACTCGCGTCCCCCACAGATACGCAGTATTTT. The encoded protein is CASSPLASPTDTQYF.

This clone was detected many times. The rearrangement links TRBV4-3 to TRBJ2-7; the match to TRBD1 covers 7 bases. With 5 bases clipped from V and 5 bases from J, the junction kept 6 bases outside the gene matches. This CDR3 region has 13 residues. Germline lookup yields CDR1 LGHNA and CDR2 YSLEER. In nucleotides, the CDR3 is TGCGCCAGCAGCTCCTCGGGACAGAACGAGCAGTACTTC. This sequence encodes CASSSSGQNEQYF.

This clone was counted only a few times. J is TRBJ2-6 and V is TRBV2; D remains ambiguous. Deletions cut 1 base from V and 0 bases from J, with 7 bases between. Germline CDR1 is SNHLY and CDR2 is FYNNEI. The CDR3 has 16 residues. In DNA, the CDR3 is TGTGCCAGCAGTGAAGGGGCCAACTCTGGGGCCAACGTCCTGACTTTC. Its translation: CASSEGANSGANVLTF.

J is TRBJ1-2 and V is TRBV2; 8 bases map to TRBD1. J lost 4 bases, V lost 5 bases, and 3 bases had no gene match. The CDR3 sequence is 13 residues long. Germline CDR1 and CDR2: SNHLY and FYNNEI. The CDR3: CASSFDRGYGYTF. In nucleotides, the CDR3 is TGTGCCAGCAGTTTTGACAGGGGCTATGGCTACACCTTC.

CDR3 protein: CASSMADRADQPQHF. CDR3 DNA: TGTGCCAGTAGTATGGCAGACAGGGCGGATCAGCCCCAGCATTTT. The rearrangement uses TRBV19 and TRBJ1-5, with TRBD1 matching over 7 bases. The CDR3 is 15 amino acids. The germline gives CDR1 LNHDA, CDR2 SQIVND (reference sequence). After removal of 3 bases from V and 5 bases from J, the junction contained 7 bases not matched to a gene.

A few counts support this clone. J is TRBJ1-1 and V is TRBV5-1, with 9 bases that match TRBD1. The CDR3 runs 13 residues. The trim removed 0 bases at V and 11 bases at J, leaving 5 bases unmatched. In germline, CDR1 is SGHRS, CDR2 YFSETQ. The CDR3 DNA sequence: TGCGCCAGCAGCTTGGGTGGACAGGGGCGGGCTTTCTTT. Amino acids: CASSLGGQGRAFF.

This clone was seen just once. This rearrangement joins TRBV4-3 to TRBJ2-7, with TRBD2 identical over 11 bases. The CDR3 sequence is 14 residues long. The J segment lost 5 bases and the V segment lost 3 bases, leaving 3 bases of the junction unmatched. Germline V gene data show CDR1 as LGHNA and CDR2 as YSLEER. The CDR3 nucleotides read TGCGCCAGCAGCCACGGACTAGCGGGCCACGAGCAGTACTTC. It is translated as CASSHGLAGHEQYF.

In this sample, this clone turned up a few times. The chain couples TRBV5-5 to TRBJ2-7; a possible D gene is TRBD1 (5 bases). CDR3 size: 13 residues. Trimming removed 1 base at V and 5 bases at J, with 10 bases between. Germline V gene data show CDR1 as SGHKS and CDR2 as YYEKEE (reference sequence). Written as DNA, the CDR3 is TGTGCCAGCAGCTTGACAGGCAACCACGAGCAGTACTTC. It codes for CASSLTGNHEQYF.

This clone was detected only once. The V gene is TRBV6-5, the J gene TRBJ2-7; the match to TRBD2 covers 10 bases. V was pared by 0 bases and J by 4 bases, with 3 bases of the junction left unmatched. Looked up from germline, CDR1 is MNHEY and CDR2 is SVGAGI. CDR3 length equals 15 residues. The CDR3 protein is CASSYSASGSYEQYF. In DNA form, the CDR3 reads TGTGCCAGCAGTTACTCGGCTAGCGGGAGTTACGAGCAGTACTTC.

V and J are TRBV4-1 and TRBJ2-5; tentatively, D is TRBD1 (6 bases). CDR1 and CDR2 (germline): MGHRA, YSYEKL. Between the trimmed V and J ends, which lost 4 bases and 2 bases, there was a span of 8 bases. This CDR3 is 13 amino acids long. The CDR3 region is CASSLGQQETQYF. For the CDR3, the DNA is TGCGCCAGCAGCCTAGGACAGCAAGAGACCCAGTACTTC.